Listed below are T cell receptor beta chains from one sample, sequenced in a study of cytomegalovirus exposure and HLA in healthy donors. TCRdb keeps only in-frame clones here, not all; method: immunoSEQ multiplex PCR. The sample carries some 110,000 clones, about 81% recorded once. The sequencing input was PBMCs. These TCRs come from a man aged 30 to 45 in good health and CMV-seronegative. CDR3s include the opening cysteine and the closing phenylalanine or tryptophan. Fields, in order: D gene, clone size, J gene, V gene, CDR3 protein, CDR3 DNA. D genes are given only for firm matches. Expanded clones get a size class; other rows say once, few or many, or leave the size out.

>.|.|TRBJ1-6|TRBV5-6
CASSLTFSPLHF
TGTGCCAGCAGCTTGACATTTTCACCCCTCCACTTT
>.|once|TRBJ1-2|TRBV15
CATSRVALDMDGYTF
TGTGCCACCAGCAGAGTAGCCTTAGATATGGATGGCTACACCTTC
>TRBD1|.|TRBJ1-2|TRBV6-4
CASSDPGTGHYGYTF
TGTGCCAGCAGTGACCCCGGGACAGGGCACTATGGCTACACCTTC
>TRBD1|.|TRBJ1-5|TRBV28
CASSARTGGNQPQHF
TGTGCCAGCAGTGCACGAACAGGGGGCAATCAGCCCCAGCATTTT
>TRBD1|once|TRBJ1-2|TRBV5-4
CASSMGQGVFGYTF
TGTGCCAGCAGCATGGGACAGGGGGTCTTTGGCTACACCTTC
>.|.|TRBJ2-1|TRBV4-3
CASSPHGTRPHPEQFF
TGCGCCAGCAGCCCGCACGGGACTCGACCCCACCCGGAGCAGTTCTTC
>TRBD2|.|TRBJ2-7|TRBV5-4
CASSLTASGVGEQYF
TGTGCCAGCAGCTTGACGGCTAGCGGGGTGGGGGAGCAGTACTTC
>.|.|TRBJ2-3|TRBV27
CASSLVRTGLDTQYF
TGTGCCAGCAGTTTAGTCCGCACAGGGTTAGATACGCAGTATTTT
>TRBD2|.|TRBJ2-3|TRBV5-1
CASSGGSATDETQYF
TGCGCCAGCAGCGGCGGGAGTGCTACAGATGAAACGCAGTATTTT
>.|.|TRBJ1-3|TRBV6-5
CASSYRGSGNTIYF
TGTGCCAGCAGTTACAGGGGATCTGGAAACACCATATATTTT
>.|few|TRBJ2-3|TRBV28
CASSHDRRTDTQYF
TGTGCCAGCAGTCACGACAGACGCACAGATACGCAGTATTTT
>.|.|TRBJ1-1|TRBV18
CASSQTHRTEAFF
TGTGCCAGCTCCCAAACACATCGCACTGAAGCTTTCTTT
>TRBD1|.|TRBJ1-5|TRBV28
CASKKTGTAIQPQHF
TGTGCCAGCAAAAAAACCGGGACAGCTATACAACCCCAGCATTTT
>.|.|TRBJ2-6|TRBV18
CASSPLSGQTSGANVLTF
TGTGCCAGCTCACCACTGTCAGGACAAACATCTGGGGCCAACGTCCTGACTTTC
>.|.|TRBJ1-1|TRBV4-3
CASSLQGLGTEAFF
TGCGCCAGCAGCCTACAGGGCTTGGGCACTGAAGCTTTCTTT
>TRBD2|.|TRBJ2-5|TRBV5-6
CASSLEGSSGVRYQETQYF
TGTGCCAGCAGCTTGGAAGGGTCTAGCGGGGTGCGGTACCAAGAGACCCAGTACTTC
>.|.|TRBJ2-1|TRBV9
CASSEGTRGDREQFF
TGTGCCAGCAGCGAAGGGACTCGGGGGGACAGGGAGCAGTTCTTC
>TRBD1|.|TRBJ1-1|TRBV5-1
CASSPSTGVNTEAFF
TGCGCCAGCAGCCCGTCGACAGGGGTAAACACTGAAGCTTTCTTT
>.|.|TRBJ1-2|TRBV19
CASSIDRTGDYGYTF
TGTGCCAGTAGTATAGATCGCACAGGAGATTATGGCTACACCTTC
>.|.|TRBJ1-3|TRBV7-9
CASSARTSGNTIYF
TGTGCCAGCAGCGCTCGGACATCTGGAAACACCATATATTTT
>.|.|TRBJ1-1|TRBV29-1
CSVDLHLTGKTEAFF
TGCAGCGTTGACCTTCACTTAACAGGGAAAACTGAAGCTTTCTTT
>TRBD1|.|TRBJ1-2|TRBV25-1
CASSDTGTGDYEGYTF
TGTGCCAGCAGTGATACCGGGACAGGGGATTATGAAGGCTACACCTTC
>.|.|TRBJ1-5|TRBV18
CASSPPGRSNQPQHF
TGTGCCAGCTCACCACCGGGGCGTAGCAATCAGCCCCAGCATTTT
>TRBD1|.|TRBJ1-6|TRBV5-1
CASSPDRDYNSPLHF
TGCGCCAGCAGCCCGGACAGGGATTATAATTCACCCCTCCACTTT
>TRBD1|.|TRBJ1-2|TRBV19
CASKNRDRGLDGYTF
TGTGCCAGTAAAAACCGGGACAGGGGGCTCGATGGCTACACCTTC
>TRBD1|.|TRBJ1-1|TRBV19
CASSRTGRDTEAFF
TGTGCCAGTAGTCGGACAGGGCGAGATACTGAAGCTTTCTTT
>.|.|TRBJ2-2|TRBV5-1
CASSPGLLNTGELFF
TGCGCCAGCAGCCCCGGACTGTTGAACACCGGGGAGCTGTTTTTT
>.|.|TRBJ1-3|TRBV4-1
CASSQDASGNTIYF
TGCGCCAGCAGCCAAGATGCGTCTGGAAACACCATATATTTT
>.|.|TRBJ2-2|TRBV30
CAWVTSPNTGELFF
TGTGCCTGGGTGACTTCGCCTAACACCGGGGAGCTGTTTTTT
>.|.|TRBJ1-3|TRBV4-3
CASSPERGNTIYF
TGCGCCAGCAGCCCCGAGCGGGGAAACACCATATATTTT
>.|.|TRBJ2-7|TRBV11-2
CASSLDQAADYEQYF
TGTGCCAGCAGCTTAGACCAAGCCGCGGACTACGAGCAGTACTTC
>TRBD1|.|TRBJ1-1|TRBV18
CASSSGTGPGAFF
TGTGCCAGCTCTTCCGGGACAGGGCCAGGGGCTTTCTTT
>TRBD2|.|TRBJ2-5|TRBV5-8
CASSLGSGGREGETQYF
TGTGCCAGCAGCTTGGGTAGCGGGGGCCGTGAGGGAGAGACCCAGTACTTC
>.|once|TRBJ1-2|TRBV5-1
CASSFRDPSPSGGYTF
TGCGCCAGCAGCTTCCGGGATCCATCCCCCTCCGGTGGCTACACCTTC
>.|.|TRBJ1-4|TRBV28
CASSRGLTNEKLFF
TGTGCCAGCAGCCGCGGACTGACGAATGAAAAACTGTTTTTT
>TRBD2|.|TRBJ2-7|TRBV7-6
CASSARLAGGREYEQYF
TGTGCCAGCAGCGCTCGACTAGCGGGAGGGCGGGAATACGAGCAGTACTTC
>.|.|TRBJ2-5|TRBV9
CASSVDSVQETQYF
TGTGCCAGCAGCGTAGATTCAGTCCAAGAGACCCAGTACTTC
>TRBD1|.|TRBJ1-2|TRBV28
CASSLPTGAGNYGYTF
TGTGCCAGCAGTCTCCCGACAGGGGCAGGGAACTATGGCTACACCTTC
>.|few|TRBJ2-2|TRBV28
CAIAQGVRELFF
TGTGCTATAGCACAGGGAGTTCGGGAGCTGTTTTTT
>TRBD1|.|TRBJ2-7|TRBV9
CASSVEVQGAEQYF
TGTGCCAGCAGCGTAGAGGTACAGGGGGCCGAGCAGTACTTC
>TRBD1|.|TRBJ2-7|TRBV4-3
CASSQDYQGAWEQYF
TGCGCCAGCAGCCAAGATTACCAGGGGGCTTGGGAGCAGTACTTC
>TRBD1|.|TRBJ1-2|TRBV5-4
CASSLITGGAKGYTF
TGTGCCAGCAGCTTGATTACAGGGGGCGCAAAGGGCTACACCTTC
>TRBD1|.|TRBJ1-4|TRBV5-1
CASSPDRVQEKLFF
TGCGCCAGCAGCCCCGACAGGGTTCAGGAAAAACTGTTTTTT
>TRBD1|.|TRBJ1-6|TRBV7-8
CASSLLLEAGGNSPLHF
TGTGCCAGCAGCTTACTCCTCGAGGCAGGGGGTAATTCACCCCTCCACTTT
>.|.|TRBJ2-1|TRBV28
CASGLLRNEQFF
TGTGCCAGCGGACTACTCCGCAATGAGCAGTTCTTC
>TRBD1|.|TRBJ2-2|TRBV9
CASSTRQGANTGELFF
TGTGCCAGCAGCACCAGACAGGGCGCGAACACCGGGGAGCTGTTTTTT
>.|.|TRBJ1-2|TRBV9
CASSGTPRNGYTF
TGTGCCAGCAGCGGGACACCCCGAAATGGCTACACCTTC